This TCR beta chain was profiled in a study of response to subunit inactivated influenza vaccine. TCRdb redid the calling of the RT-PCR reads with MiXCR, one entry per CDR3 protein. Of about 540,000 distinct CDR3 sequences listed, around 15% are singletons. Trimming took off 3 bases at V and 6 bases at J, with 11 bases between the two ends. The CDR3 covers 12 residues. Germline values: CDR1 DFQATT, CDR2 SNEGSKA (reference sequence). Details on this clonotype: Its antigen is not identified.

Study-level points and caveats: That few new T cells are recruited by each seasonal influenza vaccination was the authors' suggestion.

V usage is TRBV20-1 and J usage is TRBJ1-2, with D tentatively TRBD1 (6 bases). This clonotype was sampled from a man between 50 and 59 years old who received an inactivated influenza vaccine. The sample in question was PBMCs from blood, obtained less than 13 days after vaccination. CDR3 DNA sequence: TGCAGTGCTAGCAGGGGCAGGGATGGCTACACCTTC. Protein sequence: CSASRGRDGYTF.